Below, 21 T cell receptor beta chains from the same sample are listed, as sequenced in a study of T cell responses to AZD1222 COVID-19 vaccine. Method: immunoSEQ multiplex PCR; TCRdb's copy keeps in-frame clones and lacks some. The sample contains some 150,000 clones, 89% of which appear only once. The sequences come from peripheral blood, collected on day 0 of AZD1222 vaccination. The receptors derive from an adult in good health.

The chain carries TRBV5-4 and TRBJ1-1, with no clear D. CDR1 is SGHNT, CDR2 YYREEE, per germline (reference sequence). With 4 bases removed from V and 1 base from J, the gap between germline ends came to 2 bases. This CDR3 has 11 residues. The DNA of the CDR3 is TGTGCCAGCAGCAGGAACACTGAAGCTTTCTTT. This codes for CASSRNTEAFF. The full variable domain, rest sourced from reference TRBV5-4 and TRBJ1-1, is ETGVTQSPTHLIKTRGQQVTLRCSSQSGHNTVSWYQQALGQGPQFIFQYYREEENGRGNFPPRFSGLQFPNYSSELNVNALELDDSALYLCASSRNTEAFFGQGTRLTVV.

This clone came up once. The chain combines TRBV2 with TRBJ1-2, with D tentatively TRBD1 (5 bases). Germline V gives CDR1 SNHLY, CDR2 FYNNEI. The CDR3 loop spans 14 amino acids. The germline V and J ends were trimmed by 2 bases and 6 bases, with 13 bases remaining between them. CDR3 in amino acids: CASSERQIPHGYTF. The CDR3 DNA is TGTGCCAGCAGTGAACGACAGATCCCCCATGGCTACACCTTC.

This chain connects TRBV5-5 to TRBJ1-2; 8 bases line up with TRBD1. Germline-derived CDR1 and CDR2 are SGHKS and YYEKEE (reference sequence). The CDR3 has 15 amino acids. Trimming cost V 0 bases and J 5 bases; bases outside gene matches: 6. The chain's CDR3 is CASSLDGQGRYGYTF. Here the CDR3 DNA reads TGTGCCAGCAGCTTGGATGGACAGGGAAGATATGGCTACACCTTC.

The chain employs TRBV7-2 and TRBJ1-4; D unclear. Germline lookup yields CDR1 SGHTA and CDR2 FQGNSA. V was pared by 5 bases and J by 5 bases, with 12 bases between. The CDR3 runs to 14 residues. CDR3 residues: CASSQVGSNEKLFF. The CDR3 DNA reads as TGTGCCAGCAGCCAGGTGGGATCCAATGAAAAACTGTTTTTT. The variable domain in full, completed from reference TRBV7-2 and TRBJ1-4, reads GAGVSQSPSNKVTEKGKDVELRCDPISGHTALYWYRQSLGQGLEFLIYFQGNSAPDKSGLPSDRFSAERTGGSVSTLTIQRTQQEDSAVYLCASSQVGSNEKLFFGSGTQLSVL.

The V call is TRBV4-1, the J call TRBJ1-5; a possible D gene is TRBD1 (5 bases). This CDR3 comprises 16 residues. CDR1 is MGHRA, CDR2 YSYEKL, per germline. Trimming stripped 4 bases from V and 4 bases from J, with 17 bases between. The CDR3 sequence is CASSPLVKTANQPQHF. In DNA form, the CDR3 reads TGCGCCAGCAGCCCACTCGTTAAGACAGCTAATCAGCCCCAGCATTTT.

The chain joins TRBV5-1 to TRBJ2-5; D unclear. Germline CDR1 SGHRS, CDR2 YFSETQ. The V gene lost 0 bases and the J gene lost 5 bases, with 8 bases spanning the gap. This CDR3 contains 13 residues. The DNA for the CDR3 is TGCGCCAGCAGCTTGGAGGGCCGTGAGACCCAGTACTTC. This gives the protein CASSLEGRETQYF.

This chain joins TRBV10-3 and TRBJ1-2; unclear D gene. Germline lookup yields CDR1 ENHRY and CDR2 SYGVKD. Trimming pared 4 bases from V and 5 bases from J, leaving 11 bases between. The CDR3 length is 13 residues. The CDR3 nucleotides read TGTGCCATCAGTGGGTCGCGGGCATATGGCTACACCTTC. It is translated as CAISGSRAYGYTF.

This clone was seen just once. V and J are TRBV11-2 and TRBJ1-1; 7 bases match TRBD1. This CDR3 contains 15 residues. V shed 2 bases and J 4 bases; nucleotides not matched to a gene: 7. From germline, CDR1 is SGHAT and CDR2 FQNNGV. The CDR3 here is CASSLIRGKGTEAFF. The CDR3 DNA reads as TGTGCCAGCAGCTTAATCAGGGGGAAAGGCACTGAAGCTTTCTTT.

The rearrangement uses TRBV6-2 or TRBV6-3 and TRBJ2-1; 8 bases map to TRBD2. J lost 5 bases, V lost 0 bases, and 9 bases had no gene match. This CDR3 is 17 amino acids long. Germline V gene lookup returns CDR1 MNHEY and CDR2 SVGEGT. The CDR3 coding sequence is TGTGCCAGCAGTTACTCGCAACGGGAGGGCCTTGACAATGAGCAGTTCTTC. Protein product: CASSYSQREGLDNEQFF.

The chain has TRBV4-1 and TRBJ1-1, with D perhaps matching TRBD1 (5 bases). The V end was cut by 0 bases, the J end by 3 bases, with 8 bases between. Germline V gene data show CDR1 as MGHRA and CDR2 as YSYEKL. The CDR3 has 14 residues. CDR3 sequence reads: CASSQDGGDTEAFF. The CDR3 DNA is TGCGCCAGCAGCCAAGATGGGGGGGACACTGAAGCTTTCTTT.

As to this clone: One end of the junction varies from germline; a read error may be responsible. This chain joins TRBV7-7 and TRBJ2-5; 7 bases match TRBD1. Germline lookup yields CDR1 SSHAT and CDR2 FNYEAQ (reference sequence). The CDR3 covers 13 residues. The CDR3 here is CASSLTGLETQYF. The CDR3 DNA sequence: TGTGCTAGCAGCTTGACAGGGCTGGAGACCCAGTACTTC.

V is TRBV6-2 or TRBV6-3 and J is TRBJ2-7; D could derive from TRBD1 or TRBD2 (5 bases each). The V end lost 4 bases, the J end lost 2 bases, and 18 bases lay between the germline ends. Germline loops: CDR1 MNHEY, CDR2 SVGEGT. CDR3 size: 16 residues. CDR3 region: CASSSPPGPGTYEQYF. For the CDR3, the DNA is TGTGCCAGCAGTTCTCCCCCGGGACCGGGGACCTACGAGCAGTACTTC.

The rearrangement links TRBV6-2 or TRBV6-3 to TRBJ1-2, with unresolved D. This CDR3 contains 14 residues. Germline loops: CDR1 MNHEY, CDR2 SVGEGT. V was cut by 2 bases and J by 5 bases, with 12 bases left in between. CDR3: CASSYGNSRYGYTF. For the CDR3, the DNA is TGTGCCAGCAGTTACGGGAACAGTCGTTATGGCTACACCTTC.

The rearrangement joins TRBV19 to TRBJ2-1, with 9 bases that match TRBD2. CDR1 LNHDA and CDR2 SQIVND come from the germline V gene (reference sequence). The J segment lost 5 bases and the V segment lost 7 bases, leaving 15 bases of the junction unmatched. The CDR3 has 17 amino acids. CDR3 amino acids: CASTPYGSGRLNNEQFF. The CDR3 nucleotides are TGTGCCAGTACCCCTTATGGGAGCGGGAGGCTTAACAATGAGCAGTTCTTC.

The rearrangement links TRBV19 to TRBJ1-1; D remains ambiguous. The CDR3 totals 15 residues. The ends were cut back, 5 bases at V and 5 bases at J, with 18 bases in the middle. Germline V gene sequence: CDR1 LNHDA, CDR2 SQIVND (reference sequence). The CDR3 reads CASSLLGPGGTEAFF. The DNA for the CDR3 is TGTGCCAGTAGTCTCCTGGGTCCGGGAGGGACTGAAGCTTTCTTT.

V is TRBV28 and J is TRBJ2-1; TRBD1 agrees at 8 bases. The CDR3 is made up of 15 amino acids. Losses at the gene ends were 2 bases for V and 5 bases for J; bases not matched to a gene: 5. Germline CDR1 is MDHEN and CDR2 is SYDVKM. Here the CDR3 DNA reads TGTGCCAGCAGTTTAAGGGACAGGATAAACAATGAGCAGTTCTTC. It codes for CASSLRDRINNEQFF. The entire variable domain, with the rest obtained from reference TRBV28 and TRBJ2-1, is as follows: DVKVTQSSRYLVKRTGEKVFLECVQDMDHENMFWYRQDPGLGLRLIYFSYDVKMKEKGDIPEGYSVSREKKERFSLILESASTNQTSMYLCASSLRDRINNEQFFGPGTRLTVL.

The chain has TRBV5-6 and TRBJ2-7; D gene ambiguous. The V end was cut by 4 bases, the J end by 4 bases, with 9 bases between. The CDR3 covers 12 residues. The V gene's germline CDR1 is SGHDT and CDR2 YYEEEE. The CDR3 DNA sequence: TGTGCCAGCAGCCGCACAGATTACGAGCAGTACTTC. Its translation is CASSRTDYEQYF.

This chain joins TRBV5-1 and TRBJ2-6, with 7 bases fitting TRBD1. Germline CDR1 and CDR2: SGHRS and YFSETQ. The J segment lost 2 bases and the V segment lost 4 bases, leaving 6 bases of the junction unmatched. The CDR3 consists of 16 residues. The CDR3 coding sequence is TGCGCCAGCAGCGTAACCACAGGGGCTGGGGCCAACGTCCTGACTTTC. Amino acid sequence: CASSVTTGAGANVLTF.

V is TRBV19 and J is TRBJ2-1, with 9 bases that match TRBD2. Per germline, CDR1 LNHDA and CDR2 SQIVND (reference sequence). The CDR3 has 17 amino acids. V shed 3 bases, J shed 4 bases, and the junction held 10 bases outside the gene matches. CDR3 protein: CASSMDPGTSHYNEQFF. CDR3 bases: TGTGCCAGTAGTATGGACCCCGGGACTAGCCATTACAATGAGCAGTTCTTC.

The rearrangement joins TRBV11-2 to TRBJ2-6; maybe TRBD1 (6 bases). With 4 bases removed from V and 4 bases from J, the gap between germline ends came to 17 bases. CDR1 and CDR2 from the germline V gene are SGHAT and FQNNGV. The CDR3 is 17 amino acids. The DNA of the CDR3 is TGTGCCAGCAGCTCGTACCTACAGGGCTTAGGGGCCAACGTCCTGACTTTC. It translates to CASSSYLQGLGANVLTF.

In its sample, this clone was seen once. V and J are TRBV29-1 and TRBJ2-3; D is perhaps TRBD2 (6 bases). This CDR3 contains 14 residues. CDR1 SQVTM and CDR2 ANQGSEA come from the germline V gene. Trimming left V 7 bases short and J 4 bases short, with 18 bases between. CDR3: CSAGYGGVSDTQYF. In DNA, the CDR3 is TGCAGCGCTGGCTACGGGGGAGTCTCAGATACGCAGTATTTT.